A single T cell receptor beta chain is shown here with its context. As yet, its antigen is unknown. The data belong to a study of cytomegalovirus exposure and HLA in healthy donors. Study results and limitations: In a later analysis, TCR association rates varied by HLA locus: DRB1 most, HLA-C fewest.

The CDR3 has 14 residues. With V trimmed by 6 bases and J by 0 bases, 3 bases remained unmatched. Germline CDR1 reads SQVTM; CDR2 reads ANQGSEA. 13 Jbeta primers and 60 Vbeta primers were used for the PCR. Some clones are missing from TCRdb's copy, which holds only in-frame ones; the method was immunoSEQ multiplex PCR. This sample has roughly 200,000 clones; around nine tenths occur once, and the top ten carry 0.31%. Whereas donors were nominally healthy upon sampling, unrecorded immune exposures were probable. The receptor was isolated from a woman in her twenties or thirties in good health and CMV-seronegative. Sequencing was done on a sample of PBMCs. The chain recombines TRBV29-1 with TRBJ2-1; TRBD2 matches at 9 bases. The CDR3: CSVAGGASYNEQFF. The DNA of the CDR3 is TGCAGCGTGGCGGGGGGGGCCTCCTACAATGAGCAGTTCTTC.